The present T cell receptor beta chain was sequenced within a study of blood T cell repertoires in COVID-19 (dated by TCRdb to 2020 to 2021). Notes on the research overall: Samples covering the acute and convalescent phases of COVID-19 were provided by collaborators in the United States, Italy and Spain. The dataset comprised deeply sampled blood TCRbeta repertoires from subjects exposed to, actively infected with, or recovered from COVID-19. A freely available public database, intended as a resource for researchers studying the immune response to SARS-CoV-2, is where the repertoires were released. Samples came from the ongoing ImmuneRACE study (first 160 participants) plus 1,254 subjects from 6 global collaborators. The material from the prospective study consisted of cDNA or gDNA derived from T cells, B-cell-depleted T cells, or PBMCs. Where available, HLA class I and class II types were obtained from metadata supplied by the sample provider rather than from assay-based typing. A de-identified subject ID, COVID-19 status, age in years and sex were almost always included in the sample metadata.

Whole blood was collected in K2EDTA tubes by collaborating institutions according to the institutions' own protocols. For TCRbeta analysis, collaborators shipped samples as frozen whole blood, isolated PBMCs, or DNA extracted from either of those sample types. For this clone: Its antigen specificity is not known. No base-level quality is on record; no much larger clone is a single base apart.

The CDR3 has 13 amino acids, counting the end cysteine and phenylalanine. The retained sequence is limited to the CDR3, 39 bases, with the frame set at the first base. Relative to germline, V is 4 bases shorter and J is 6 bases shorter, with 11 bases between their ends. The germline V gene supplies CDR1 SNHLY and CDR2 FYNNEI. Results and caveats for the whole study, not just this receptor: How much clinical and demographic metadata was included differed by source and by participant, and the metadata was provided uncurated.

TCRbeta CDR3 regions were amplified from genomic DNA by means of the immunoSEQ Assay, a bias-controlled multiplex PCR. From the authors' description of their analysis: The number of nucleated cells in each sample was estimated by amplification of reference gene primers within the assay. To quantify the absolute abundance of each unique TCRbeta CDR3 rearrangement, sequence reads were collapsed and filtered. For each sample, productive Simpson clonality was calculated as the square root of Simpson's diversity index across productive rearrangements. Entries here come from immuneACCESS through TCRdb and include only in-frame sequences with V and J called. Some clones fail to appear in such tables; in the studies checked, an unresolved V gene covers under half of the shortfall, and the cause of the remainder is unknown. D and trimming come from the DNA, and the V and J calls and clone size come from that table. Counted in this sample were 15,000 to 20,000 clones; about 91% of them appeared once. The ten most abundant clones make up roughly 2.5% of the sample.

Specimen: peripheral blood. The chain is assembled from TRBV2 and TRBJ2-3; TRBD2 is possibly the D segment (5 matching bases). The receptor was isolated from a human donor in a cohort sampled during active COVID-19. The DNA reads as follows: TGTGCCAGCAGTGGAAGAACGGGGGATACGCAGTATTTT. This is translated as CASSGRTGDTQYF.